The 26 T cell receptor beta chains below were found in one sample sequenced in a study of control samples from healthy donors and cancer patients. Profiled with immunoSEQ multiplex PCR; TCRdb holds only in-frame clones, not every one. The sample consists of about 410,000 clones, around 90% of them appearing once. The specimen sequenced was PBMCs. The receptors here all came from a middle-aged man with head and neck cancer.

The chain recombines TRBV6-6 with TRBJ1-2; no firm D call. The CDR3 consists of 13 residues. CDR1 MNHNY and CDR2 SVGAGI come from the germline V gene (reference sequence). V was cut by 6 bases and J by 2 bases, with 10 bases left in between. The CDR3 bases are TGTGCCAGCAGGCTCGACATGAACTATGGCTACACCTTC. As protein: CASRLDMNYGYTF.

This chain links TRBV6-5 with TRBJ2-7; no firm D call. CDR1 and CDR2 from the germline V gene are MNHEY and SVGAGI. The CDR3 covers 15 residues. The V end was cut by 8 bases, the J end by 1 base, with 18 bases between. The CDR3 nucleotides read TGTGCCAGCTTCACCACGCCGCTTGGATCCTACGAGCAGTACTTC. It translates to CASFTTPLGSYEQYF.

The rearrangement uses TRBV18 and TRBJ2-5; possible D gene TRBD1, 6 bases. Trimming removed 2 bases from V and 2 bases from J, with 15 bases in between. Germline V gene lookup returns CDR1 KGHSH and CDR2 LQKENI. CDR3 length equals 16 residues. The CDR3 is CASSPSSGAEQETQYF. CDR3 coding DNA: TGTGCCAGCTCACCATCATCAGGGGCCGAGCAAGAGACCCAGTACTTC.

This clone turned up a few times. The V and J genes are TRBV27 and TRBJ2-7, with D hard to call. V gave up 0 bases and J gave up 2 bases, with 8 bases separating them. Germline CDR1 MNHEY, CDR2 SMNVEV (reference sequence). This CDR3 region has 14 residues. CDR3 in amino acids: CASSLSEIAYEQYF. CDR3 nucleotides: TGTGCCAGCAGTTTATCGGAGATAGCCTACGAGCAGTACTTC.

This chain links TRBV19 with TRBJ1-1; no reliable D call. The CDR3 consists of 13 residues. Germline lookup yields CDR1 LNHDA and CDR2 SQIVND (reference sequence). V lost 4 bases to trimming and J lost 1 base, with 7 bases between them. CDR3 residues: CASSTRQNTEAFF. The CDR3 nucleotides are TGTGCCAGTAGTACCAGACAGAACACTGAAGCTTTCTTT.

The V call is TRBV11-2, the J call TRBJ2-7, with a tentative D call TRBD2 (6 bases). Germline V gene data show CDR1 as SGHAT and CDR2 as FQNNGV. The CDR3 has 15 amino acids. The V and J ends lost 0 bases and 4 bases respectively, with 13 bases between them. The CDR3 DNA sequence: TGTGCCAGCAGCTTAGATTCGAGTGGGGGGTACGAGCAGTACTTC. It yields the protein CASSLDSSGGYEQYF.

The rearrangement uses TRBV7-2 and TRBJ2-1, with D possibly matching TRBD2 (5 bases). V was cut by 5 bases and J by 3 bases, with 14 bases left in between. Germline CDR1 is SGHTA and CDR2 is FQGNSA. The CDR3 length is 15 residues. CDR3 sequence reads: CASSATSSLYNEQFF. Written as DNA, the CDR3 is TGTGCCAGCAGCGCCACTAGTTCCCTCTACAATGAGCAGTTCTTC.

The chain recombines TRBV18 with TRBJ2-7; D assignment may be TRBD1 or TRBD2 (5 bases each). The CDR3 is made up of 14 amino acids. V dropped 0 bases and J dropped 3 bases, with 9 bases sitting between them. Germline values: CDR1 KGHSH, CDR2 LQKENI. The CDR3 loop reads CASSPPGVSYEQYF. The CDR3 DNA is TGTGCCAGCTCACCACCGGGGGTGAGCTACGAGCAGTACTTC.

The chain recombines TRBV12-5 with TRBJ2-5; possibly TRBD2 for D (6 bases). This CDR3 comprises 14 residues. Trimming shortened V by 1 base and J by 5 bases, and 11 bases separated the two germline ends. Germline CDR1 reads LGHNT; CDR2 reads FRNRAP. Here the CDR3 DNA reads TGTGCTAGTGGTTTGGGGACGGGAGTTGAGACCCAGTACTTC. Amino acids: CASGLGTGVETQYF.

The CDR3 DNA follows: TGTGCCACCAGTGATTTCCAGGGGATTCAGCATTTT. It translates to CATSDFQGIQHF. The rearrangement links TRBV24-1 to TRBJ1-5, with D possibly TRBD1 on 6 matching bases. The CDR3 is made up of 12 amino acids. Germline V gene lookup returns CDR1 KGHDR and CDR2 SFDVKD. The V end was cut by 1 base, the J end by 13 bases, with 10 bases between.

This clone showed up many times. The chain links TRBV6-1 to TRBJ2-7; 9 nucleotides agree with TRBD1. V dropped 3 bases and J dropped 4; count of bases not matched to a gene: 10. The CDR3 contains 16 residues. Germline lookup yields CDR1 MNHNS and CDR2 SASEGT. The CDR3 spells CASSDFSGTGKYEQYF. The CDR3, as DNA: TGTGCCAGCAGTGATTTTTCCGGGACAGGGAAATACGAGCAGTACTTC.

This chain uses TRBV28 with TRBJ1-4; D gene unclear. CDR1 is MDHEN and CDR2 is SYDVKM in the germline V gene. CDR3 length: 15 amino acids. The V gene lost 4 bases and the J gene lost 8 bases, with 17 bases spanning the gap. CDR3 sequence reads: CASSSPVPGGEKLFF. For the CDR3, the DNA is TGTGCCAGCAGTTCCCCCGTTCCGGGAGGCGAAAAACTGTTTTTT. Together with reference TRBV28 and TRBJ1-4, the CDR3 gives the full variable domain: DVKVTQSSRYLVKRTGEKVFLECVQDMDHENMFWYRQDPGLGLRLIYFSYDVKMKEKGDIPEGYSVSREKKERFSLILESASTNQTSMYLCASSSPVPGGEKLFFGSGTQLSVL.

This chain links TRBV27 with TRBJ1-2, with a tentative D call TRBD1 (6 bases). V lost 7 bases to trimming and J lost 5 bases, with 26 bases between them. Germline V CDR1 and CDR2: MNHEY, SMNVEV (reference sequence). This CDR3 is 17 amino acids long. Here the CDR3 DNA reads TGTGCCAGCAACCCCCGCGTCATACAGGGCTTACGATATGGCTACACCTTC. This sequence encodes CASNPRVIQGLRYGYTF.

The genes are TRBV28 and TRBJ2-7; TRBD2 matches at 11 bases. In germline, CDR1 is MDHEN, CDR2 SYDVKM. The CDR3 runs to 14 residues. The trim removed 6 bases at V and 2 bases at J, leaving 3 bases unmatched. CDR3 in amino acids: CASRISGGAYEQYF. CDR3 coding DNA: TGTGCCAGCAGAATTAGCGGGGGGGCCTACGAGCAGTACTTC.

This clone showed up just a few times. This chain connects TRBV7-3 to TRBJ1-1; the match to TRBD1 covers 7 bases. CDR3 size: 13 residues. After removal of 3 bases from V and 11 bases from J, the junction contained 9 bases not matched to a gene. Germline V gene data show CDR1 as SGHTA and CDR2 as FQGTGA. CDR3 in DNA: TGTGCCAGCAGCTTTGGGACAGCGAATGACGCTTTCTTT. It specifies CASSFGTANDAFF.

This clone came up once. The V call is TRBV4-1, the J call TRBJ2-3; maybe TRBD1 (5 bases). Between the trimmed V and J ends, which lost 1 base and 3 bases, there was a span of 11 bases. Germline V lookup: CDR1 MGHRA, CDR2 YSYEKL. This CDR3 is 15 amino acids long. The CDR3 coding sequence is TGCGCCAGCAGCCAAGTTCGGCAGGGAACAGATACGCAGTATTTT. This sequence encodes CASSQVRQGTDTQYF.

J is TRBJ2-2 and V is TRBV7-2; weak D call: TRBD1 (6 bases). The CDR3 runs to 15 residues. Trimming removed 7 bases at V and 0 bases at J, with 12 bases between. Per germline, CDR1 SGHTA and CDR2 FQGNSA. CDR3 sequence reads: CASTTRDTNTGELFF. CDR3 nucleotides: TGTGCCAGCACGACCCGGGACACGAACACCGGGGAGCTGTTTTTT.

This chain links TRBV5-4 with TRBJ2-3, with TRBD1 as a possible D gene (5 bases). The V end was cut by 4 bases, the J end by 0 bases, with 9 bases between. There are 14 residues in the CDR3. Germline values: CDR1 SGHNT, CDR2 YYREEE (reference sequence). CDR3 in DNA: TGTGCCAGCAGCGCGACAGTTAGCACAGATACGCAGTATTTT. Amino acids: CASSATVSTDTQYF.

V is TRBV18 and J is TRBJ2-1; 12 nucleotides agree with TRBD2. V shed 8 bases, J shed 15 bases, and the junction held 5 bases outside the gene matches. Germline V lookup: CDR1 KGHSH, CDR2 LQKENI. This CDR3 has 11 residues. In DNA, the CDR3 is TGTGCCAGCCAAGCTAGCGGGAGGGTGTTCTTC. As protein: CASQASGRVFF. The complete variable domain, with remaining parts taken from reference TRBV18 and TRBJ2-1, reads NAGVMQNPRHLVRRRGQEARLRCSPMKGHSHVYWYRQLPEEGLKFMVYLQKENIIDESGMPKERFSAEFPKEGPSILRIQQVVRGDSAAYFCASQASGRVFFGPGTRLTVL.

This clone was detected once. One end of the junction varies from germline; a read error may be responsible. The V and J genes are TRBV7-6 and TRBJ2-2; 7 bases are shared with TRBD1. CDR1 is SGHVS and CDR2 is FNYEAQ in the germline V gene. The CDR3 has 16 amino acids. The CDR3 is CASSLVVTGNAGELFF. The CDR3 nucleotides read TGTGCCAGCAGCTTAGTTGTGACAGGGAACGCCGGGGAGCTGTTTTTT. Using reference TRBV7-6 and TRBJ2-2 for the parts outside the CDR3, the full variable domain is GAGVSQSPRYKVTKRGQDVALRCDPISGHVSLYWYRQALGQGPEFLTYFNYEAQQDKSGLPNDRFSAERPEGSISTLTIQRTEQRDSAMYRCASSLVVTGNAGELFFGEGSRLTVL.

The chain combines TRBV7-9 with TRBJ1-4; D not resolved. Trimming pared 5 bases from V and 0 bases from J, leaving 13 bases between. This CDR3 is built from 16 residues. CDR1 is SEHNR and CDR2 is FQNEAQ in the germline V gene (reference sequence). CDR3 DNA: TGTGCCAGCAGCCCCGCTCTCGAGACAACTAATGAAAAACTGTTTTTT. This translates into CASSPALETTNEKLFF.

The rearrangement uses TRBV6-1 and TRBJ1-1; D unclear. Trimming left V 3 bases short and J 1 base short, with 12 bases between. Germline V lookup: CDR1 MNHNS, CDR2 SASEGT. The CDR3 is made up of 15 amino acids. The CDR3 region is CASSDLWVGNTEAFF. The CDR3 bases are TGTGCCAGCAGTGATCTATGGGTCGGGAACACTGAAGCTTTCTTT.

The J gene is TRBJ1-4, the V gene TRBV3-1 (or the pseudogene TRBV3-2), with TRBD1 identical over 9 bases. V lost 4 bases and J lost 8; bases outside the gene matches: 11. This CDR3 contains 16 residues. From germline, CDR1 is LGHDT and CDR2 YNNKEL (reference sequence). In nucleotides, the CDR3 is TGTGCCAGCAGCCCTCACCGGGACAGGGAAGAAGAAAAACTGTTTTTT. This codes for CASSPHRDREEEKLFF.

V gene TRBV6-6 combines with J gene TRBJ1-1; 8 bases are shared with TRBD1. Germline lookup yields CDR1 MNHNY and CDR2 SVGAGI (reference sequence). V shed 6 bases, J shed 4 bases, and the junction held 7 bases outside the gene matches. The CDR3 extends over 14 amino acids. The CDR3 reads CASRRDRRTTEAFF. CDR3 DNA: TGTGCCAGCAGGAGGGACAGGCGGACCACTGAAGCTTTCTTT.

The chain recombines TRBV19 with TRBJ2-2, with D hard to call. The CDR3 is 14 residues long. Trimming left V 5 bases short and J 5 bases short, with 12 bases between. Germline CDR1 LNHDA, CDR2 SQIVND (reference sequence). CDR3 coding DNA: TGTGCCAGTAGTCTACCGTGGGTTACCGGGGAGCTGTTTTTT. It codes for CASSLPWVTGELFF.

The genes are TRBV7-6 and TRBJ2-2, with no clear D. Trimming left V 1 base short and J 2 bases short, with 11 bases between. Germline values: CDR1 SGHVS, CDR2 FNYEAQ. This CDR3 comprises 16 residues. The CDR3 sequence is CASSLVRTANTGELFF. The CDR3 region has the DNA TGTGCCAGCAGCTTAGTGCGTACTGCTAACACCGGGGAGCTGTTTTTT.